The TCR beta chain described here comes from a study of shared clonotypes between healthy human individuals. About the research overall: Donors had three CD4 naive, three CD4 memory, two CD8 naive and one CD8 memory plate apiece. Overall study findings and caveats: Represented diversity, genetic and exposure-history alike, was limited by few donors. In contrast to clonotypes shared by all four donors, non-shared clonotypes had lower generation probabilities.

Of note for this clone: No antigen is known for it.

The CDR3 totals 14 residues. CDR1 is SGHDN and CDR2 is FVKESK in the germline V gene. The V and J ends lost 7 bases and 1 base respectively, with 13 bases between them. As originally analysed: For the immunoSEQ data, sequences were junction-only without quality scores, so filtering differed. This table comes from immunoSEQ multiplex PCR, and its TCRdb copy is limited to in-frame clones, with some not included. That table furnishes V, J and clone size, whereas the DNA furnished D and trimming. The sample lists approximately 640,000 clones, about two thirds seen once, with 1.8% in the top ten. The specimen sequenced was memory CD4+ T cells sorted from blood. Subset here: CD45RA-negative fraction. This clonotype was obtained from a woman aged 25 to 39 in good health. The V call is TRBV14, the J call TRBJ1-2; D unresolved. This CDR3 reads CASNPGKNNYGYTF. Written as DNA, the CDR3 is TGTGCCAGCAACCCGGGTAAGAATAACTATGGCTACACCTTC.